This T cell receptor beta chain was captured in a study of shared clonotypes between healthy human individuals. Study-wide results and limits: Rarefaction analysis demonstrated incomplete sorted-subset sequencing notwithstanding large depth.

V trimming: 3 bases; J trimming: 0 bases; junction bases outside the gene matches: 1. This CDR3 comprises 15 residues. Germline values: CDR1 KGHSH, CDR2 LQKENI. Concerning this clone: Antigen unknown. At the DNA level, this CDR3 is encoded by other sequences in the same sample as well.

Deep level was the assay's run setting. Clones were sequenced by immunoSEQ multiplex PCR, and TCRdb holds only the in-frame ones, with some missing. The sample lists roughly 1,500,000 clones, 95% to 99% occurring once. The chain joins TRBV18 to TRBJ1-5; 8 bases match TRBD1. This TCR derives from a man younger than 40 in good health. The specimen sequenced was naive CD4+ T cells sorted from blood. Described subset: CD45RA+ positively selected. CDR3 coding DNA: TGTGCCAGCTCACCCGGACAGGGTAGCAATCAGCCCCAGCATTTT. It codes for CASSPGQGSNQPQHF. The variable domain in full, with the rest retrieved from reference TRBV18 and TRBJ1-5, is NAGVMQNPRHLVRRRGQEARLRCSPMKGHSHVYWYRQLPEEGLKFMVYLQKENIIDESGMPKERFSAEFPKEGPSILRIQQVVRGDSAAYFCASSPGQGSNQPQHFGDGTRLSIL.